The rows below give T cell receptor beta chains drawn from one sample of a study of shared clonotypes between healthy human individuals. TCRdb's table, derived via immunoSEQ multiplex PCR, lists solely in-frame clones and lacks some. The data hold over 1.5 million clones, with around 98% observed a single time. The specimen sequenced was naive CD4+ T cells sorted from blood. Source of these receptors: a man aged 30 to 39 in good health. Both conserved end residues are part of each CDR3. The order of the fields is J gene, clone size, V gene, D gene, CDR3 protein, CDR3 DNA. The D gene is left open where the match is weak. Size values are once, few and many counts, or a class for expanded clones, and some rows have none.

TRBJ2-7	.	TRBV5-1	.	CASSLASPQGRRYEQYF	TGCGCCAGCAGCTTGGCCTCACCCCAGGGACGCCGCTACGAGCAGTACTTC
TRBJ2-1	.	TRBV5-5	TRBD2	CASSSGLADYNEQFF	TGTGCCAGCAGCTCCGGACTAGCGGACTACAATGAGCAGTTCTTC
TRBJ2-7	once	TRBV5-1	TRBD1	CASSSTGGAYEQYF	TGCGCCAGCAGCTCGACAGGGGGAGCCTACGAGCAGTACTTC
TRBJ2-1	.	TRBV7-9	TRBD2	CASSLEGTSGANNEQFF	TGTGCCAGCAGCTTAGAGGGGACTAGCGGGGCCAACAATGAGCAGTTCTTC
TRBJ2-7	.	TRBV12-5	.	CASGLVLRDHYEQYF	TGTGCTAGTGGTTTGGTACTCCGGGACCACTACGAGCAGTACTTC
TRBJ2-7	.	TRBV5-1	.	CASSEDSKYYEQYF	TGCGCCAGCAGTGAGGACAGCAAATACTACGAGCAGTACTTC
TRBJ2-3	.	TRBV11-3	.	CASSLGQSSTDTQYF	TGTGCCAGCAGCTTAGGTCAGTCTAGCACAGATACGCAGTATTTT
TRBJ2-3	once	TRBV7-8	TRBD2	CASSNSLTSGIDTQYF	TGTGCCAGCAGCAATTCTCTAACTAGCGGGATTGATACGCAGTATTTT
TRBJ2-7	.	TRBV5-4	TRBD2	CASSGGLADTYEQYF	TGTGCCAGCAGCGGGGGACTAGCGGATACCTACGAGCAGTACTTC
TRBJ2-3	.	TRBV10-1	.	CASSDGSSTDTQYF	TGCGCCAGCAGTGATGGGAGTAGCACAGATACGCAGTATTTT
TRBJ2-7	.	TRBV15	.	CATSGRQFAYEQYF	TGTGCCACCAGCGGTCGACAGTTCGCCTACGAGCAGTACTTC
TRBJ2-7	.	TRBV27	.	CASSLSGVERREYEQYF	TGTGCCAGCAGTTTATCGGGGGTCGAGCGGCGGGAATACGAGCAGTACTTC
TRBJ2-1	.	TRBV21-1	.	CASSLTQGSGRAYNEQFF	TGTGCCAGCAGCTTAACTCAGGGCAGCGGGAGGGCCTACAATGAGCAGTTCTTC
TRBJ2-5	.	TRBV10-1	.	CASYSGKGETQYF	TGCGCCAGCTATAGCGGAAAGGGGGAGACCCAGTACTTC
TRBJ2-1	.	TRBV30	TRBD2	CAWSSGRYNEQFF	TGTGCCTGGAGTAGCGGGAGGTACAATGAGCAGTTCTTC
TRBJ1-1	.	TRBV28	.	CASTLRPAEAFF	TGTGCCAGCACCCTCCGGCCCGCTGAAGCTTTCTTT
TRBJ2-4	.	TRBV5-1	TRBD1	CASSPQSRGLEILAKNIQYF	TGCGCCAGCAGCCCGCAGTCGAGGGGGCTGGAGATCCTAGCCAAAAACATTCAGTACTTC
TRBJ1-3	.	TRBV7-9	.	CASSHSRGAGNTIYF	TGTGCCAGCAGCCACAGCAGGGGCGCTGGAAACACCATATATTTT
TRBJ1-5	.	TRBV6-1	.	CASISLWDIGSAQHF	TGTGCCAGCATTTCTCTCTGGGATATTGGGTCGGCCCAGCATTTT
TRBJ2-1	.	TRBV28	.	CASSSTHSAGRYNEQFF	TGTGCCAGCAGTTCAACCCACTCGGCGGGCAGATACAATGAGCAGTTCTTC
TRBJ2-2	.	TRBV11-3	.	CASSPGGAGELFF	TGTGCCAGCAGCCCCGGAGGGGCCGGGGAGCTGTTTTTT
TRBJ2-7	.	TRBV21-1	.	CASSTRETYKIAGGDEQYF	TGTGCCAGCAGCACTCGAGAGACCTATAAAATAGCGGGAGGTGACGAGCAGTACTTC
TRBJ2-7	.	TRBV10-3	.	CAIRDSYEQYF	TGTGCCATTCGGGACTCCTACGAGCAGTACTTC
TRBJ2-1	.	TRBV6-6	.	CASSRGLTYNEQFF	TGTGCCAGCAGCCGCGGACTGACCTACAATGAGCAGTTCTTC
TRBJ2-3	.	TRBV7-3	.	CASSPNANTDTQYF	TGTGCCAGCAGCCCTAATGCGAACACAGATACGCAGTATTTT
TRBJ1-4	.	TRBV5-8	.	CASSRRGNEKLFF	TGTGCCAGCAGCCGACGGGGGAATGAAAAACTGTTTTTT
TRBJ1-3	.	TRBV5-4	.	CASSAPGAVSGNTIYF	TGTGCCAGCAGCGCCCCAGGGGCGGTGAGTGGAAACACCATATATTTT
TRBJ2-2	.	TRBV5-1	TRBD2	CASSRGLAGTFGGELFF	TGCGCCAGCAGCCGGGGACTAGCGGGAACGTTTGGCGGGGAGCTGTTTTTT
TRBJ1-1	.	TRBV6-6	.	CASIRHFEAFF	TGTGCCAGCATTAGACACTTTGAAGCTTTCTTT
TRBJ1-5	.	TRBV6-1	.	CASMSPYSNQPQHF	TGTGCCAGCATGAGCCCTTATAGCAATCAGCCCCAGCATTTT
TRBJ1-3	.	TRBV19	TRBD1	CASNQGQGPWAIYF	TGTGCCAGTAACCAAGGACAGGGGCCCTGGGCCATATATTTT
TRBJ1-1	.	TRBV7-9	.	CASSRRGGGTEAFF	TGTGCCAGCAGCCGCAGGGGAGGCGGCACTGAAGCTTTCTTT
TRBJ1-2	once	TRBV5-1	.	CASSLDTANYGYTF	TGCGCCAGCAGCTTGGACACAGCTAACTATGGCTACACCTTC
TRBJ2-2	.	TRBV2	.	CASSEYTGELFF	TGTGCCAGCAGTGAATATACCGGGGAGCTGTTTTTT
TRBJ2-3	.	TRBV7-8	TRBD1	CASSSRQGIIADTQYF	TGTGCCAGCAGCTCCCGACAGGGTATTATTGCGGATACGCAGTATTTT
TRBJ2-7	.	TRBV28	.	CASGRKLREQYF	TGTGCCAGCGGACGGAAGCTACGGGAGCAGTACTTC
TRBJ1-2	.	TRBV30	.	CAWSVGASYGYTF	TGTGCCTGGAGTGTAGGTGCGTCCTATGGCTACACCTTC
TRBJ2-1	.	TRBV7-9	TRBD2	CASSAALTSAHNEQFF	TGTGCCAGCAGCGCAGCCCTGACTAGCGCCCACAATGAGCAGTTCTTC
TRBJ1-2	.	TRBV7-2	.	CASDGNHYGYTF	TGTGCCAGCGACGGAAACCACTATGGCTACACCTTC
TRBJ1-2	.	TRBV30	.	CAWSSPPEYGYTF	TGTGCCTGGAGTTCACCGCCGGAGTATGGCTACACCTTC
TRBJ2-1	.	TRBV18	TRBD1	CASSPYRGRSYNEQFF	TGTGCCAGCTCACCCTACAGGGGGCGTTCCTACAATGAGCAGTTCTTC
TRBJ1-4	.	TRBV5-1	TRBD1	CASSPELQGYEKLFF	TGCGCCAGCAGCCCGGAGTTACAGGGGTACGAAAAACTGTTTTTT
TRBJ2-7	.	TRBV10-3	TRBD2	CAIRGRLAADEQYF	TGTGCCATCAGAGGTCGACTAGCGGCCGACGAGCAGTACTTC
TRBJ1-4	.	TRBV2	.	CASNRPLEKLFF	TGTGCCAGCAATCGTCCCCTTGAAAAACTGTTTTTT
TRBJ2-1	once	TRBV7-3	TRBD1	CASSLEAGGNEQFF	TGTGCCAGCAGCTTAGAGGCAGGGGGCAATGAGCAGTTCTTC
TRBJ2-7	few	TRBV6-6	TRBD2	CASSGTTSSYEQYF	TGTGCCAGCAGTGGGACTACTAGCTCCTACGAGCAGTACTTC